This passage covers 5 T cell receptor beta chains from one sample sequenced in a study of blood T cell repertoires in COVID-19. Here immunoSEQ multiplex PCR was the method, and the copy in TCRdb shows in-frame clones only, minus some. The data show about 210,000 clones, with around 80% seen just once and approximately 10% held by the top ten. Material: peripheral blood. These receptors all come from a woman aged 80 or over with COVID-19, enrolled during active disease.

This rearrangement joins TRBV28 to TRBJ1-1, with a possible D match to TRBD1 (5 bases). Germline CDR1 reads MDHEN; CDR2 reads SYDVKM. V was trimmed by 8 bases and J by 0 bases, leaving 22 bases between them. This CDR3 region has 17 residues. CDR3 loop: CASPSPGGRGMNTEAFF. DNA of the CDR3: TGTGCCAGCCCGTCACCTGGTGGAAGGGGTATGAACACTGAAGCTTTCTTT.

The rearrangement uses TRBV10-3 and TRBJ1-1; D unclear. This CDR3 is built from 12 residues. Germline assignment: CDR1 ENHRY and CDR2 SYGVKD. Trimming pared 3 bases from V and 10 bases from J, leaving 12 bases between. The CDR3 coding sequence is TGTGCCATCAGTGAACCCGGGCGGGGAGCTTTCTTT. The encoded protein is CAISEPGRGAFF.

The CDR3 nucleotides read TGTGCCAGCAGCAAGGGACAGGGGTATGGCTACACCTTC. Protein sequence: CASSKGQGYGYTF. The chain combines TRBV7-8 with TRBJ1-2; 10 bases line up with TRBD1. Losses at the gene ends were 5 bases for V and 5 bases for J; bases not matched to a gene: 2. In germline, CDR1 is SGHVS, CDR2 FQNEAQ. This CDR3 comprises 13 residues.

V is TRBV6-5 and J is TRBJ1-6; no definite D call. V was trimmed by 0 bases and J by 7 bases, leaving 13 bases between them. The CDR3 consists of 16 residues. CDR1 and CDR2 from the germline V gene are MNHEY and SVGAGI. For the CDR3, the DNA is TGTGCCAGCAGTTACTCGAGGGTCAGCCAGAATTCACCCCTCCACTTT. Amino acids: CASSYSRVSQNSPLHF.

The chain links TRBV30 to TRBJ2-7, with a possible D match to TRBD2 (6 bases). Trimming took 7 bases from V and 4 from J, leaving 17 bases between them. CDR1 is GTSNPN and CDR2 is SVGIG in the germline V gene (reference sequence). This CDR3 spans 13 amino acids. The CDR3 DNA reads TGTGCCTCTAAGGAGGGAAGCCTATACGAGCAGTACTTC. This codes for CASKEGSLYEQYF. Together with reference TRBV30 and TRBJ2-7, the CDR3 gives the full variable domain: SQTIHQWPATLVQPVGSPLSLECTVEGTSNPNLYWYRQAAGRGLQLLFYSVGIGQISSEVPQNLSASRPQDRQFILSSKKLLLSDSGFYLCASKEGSLYEQYFGPGTRLTVT.